This is a list of T cell receptor beta chains from one sample in a study of shared clonotypes between healthy human individuals. Data came from immunoSEQ multiplex PCR; TCRdb stores just in-frame clones and leaves some out. The sample contains some 2.4 million clones, 93% of which appear only once. Sequencing input: naive CD4+ T cells from PBMCs. The receptors here all came from a man in his late teens or twenties in good health. Some clones in this sample may be carry-over from other donors' samples. The CDR3 runs from the conserved cysteine through the conserved F or W.

J gene,V gene,CDR3 protein
TRBJ1-5,TRBV18,CASSENSSNQPQHF
TRBJ1-1,TRBV7-9,CASSPTKGTEAFF
TRBJ2-2,TRBV4-2,CASSQEDLNTGELFF
TRBJ2-7,TRBV28,CASSRTGWGSYEQYF
TRBJ1-1,TRBV11-2,CASSFVNTEAFF
TRBJ1-1,TRBV7-9,CASSQPRQPTPISEAFF
TRBJ2-5,TRBV30,CAWSGTSSREQYF
TRBJ2-1,TRBV18,CASSLRGKKFF
TRBJ2-6,TRBV4-3,CASSQDRGSSGANVLTF
TRBJ2-3,TRBV29-1,CSAHGQTDTQYF
TRBJ2-3,TRBV5-1,CASSPAASTDTQYF
TRBJ2-3,TRBV27,CASSSLAGGGGDTQYF
TRBJ2-7,TRBV5-1,CASSLTGQGGVEQYF
TRBJ1-1,TRBV6-5,CASSYRDTEAFF
NA,TRBV4-1,CASSPTRMEYEQYF
TRBJ2-1,TRBV6-4,CASSARELGEQFF
TRBJ2-7,TRBV6-1,CATRNNGVSYEQYF
TRBJ2-7,TRBV28,CASSQAWGRSSYEQYF
TRBJ1-2,TRBV28,CASSTRTGPNYGYTF
TRBJ1-2,TRBV18,CASSPNGQGAYGYTF
TRBJ1-5,TRBV28,CASRPGQRARGNQPQHF
TRBJ1-1,TRBV5-1,CASSLSRQGALDTEAFF
TRBJ1-2,TRBV28,CASSSGQGVSYGYTF
TRBJ2-1,TRBV6-1,CASSGPGLASSYNEQFF
TRBJ1-5,TRBV7-2,CASSFGGQISNQPQHF
TRBJ1-5,TRBV5-1,CASSTTGGQPQHF
TRBJ1-5,TRBV18,CASSPSLNQPQHF
TRBJ2-3,TRBV7-2,CASSLVRIASPDTQYF
TRBJ1-2,TRBV2,CASSWDRGLYGYTF
TRBJ2-1,TRBV5-8,CASSPGTSQIAVGEQFF
TRBJ1-5,TRBV5-6,CASSLGVGGNQPQHF
TRBJ2-3,TRBV11-2,CASSFRDYRSTQYF
TRBJ2-7,TRBV4-3,CASSLTSRQTEQYF
TRBJ1-3,TRBV28,CASSSAGVTIYF
TRBJ1-2,TRBV18,CASSPSTEYHGYTF
TRBJ2-3,TRBV7-9,CASRGRRGRGVDTDTQYF
TRBJ1-1,TRBV10-3,CAIRTQTGVNTEAFF
TRBJ1-5,TRBV11-2,CASSFSPVNQPQHF
TRBJ2-2,TRBV7-2,CASSARTANTGELFF
TRBJ2-1,TRBV5-1,CASMTGQGSRYEQFF
TRBJ2-5,TRBV15,CATSRGREETQYF
TRBJ2-7,TRBV5-6,CASSLYSYEQYF
TRBJ2-7,TRBV5-4,CASSFDSGGGEQYF
TRBJ2-1,TRBV5-1,CASSLLGDRDEQFF
TRBJ1-4,TRBV5-1,CASSLTGTGPANEKLFF
TRBJ2-7,TRBV7-3,CASSLGWGQGSYEQYF
TRBJ2-7,TRBV5-1,CASSLDGRSGYEQYF
TRBJ1-3,TRBV6-5,CASSYDTGVGNTIYF
TRBJ2-2,TRBV4-1,CASSNLLAGTRVRELFF
TRBJ1-1,TRBV6-6,CASRLTGTENTEAFF
TRBJ2-5,TRBV7-2,CASSLGGGSETQYF
TRBJ2-2,TRBV9,CASKLDGYTGELFF
TRBJ2-5,TRBV5-1,CASSSGGQETQYF
TRBJ1-2,TRBV9,CASSVASTSKGYGYTF